These 15 T cell receptor beta chains originate from one sample sequenced in a study of cytomegalovirus exposure and HLA in healthy donors. Data came from immunoSEQ multiplex PCR; TCRdb stores just in-frame clones and leaves some out. Here the sample spans roughly 150,000 clones, roughly nine tenths being singletons. Sequenced input: PBMCs. Receptors were obtained from a man younger than 35 in good health and CMV-seronegative.

The chain is built from TRBV9 and TRBJ1-4, with 7 nucleotides matching TRBD1. Germline CDR1 is SGDLS and CDR2 is YYNGEE. The V and J ends lost 4 bases and 0 bases, in that order; junction bases with no gene match: 9. This CDR3 comprises 17 residues. The CDR3 DNA reads TGTGCCAGCAGCTTCCGGACAGGCACCGCAACTAATGAAAAACTGTTTTTT. Protein sequence: CASSFRTGTATNEKLFF.

The gene calls are TRBV6-5 and TRBJ2-4; perhaps TRBD1 as D (6 bases). Germline V gives CDR1 MNHEY, CDR2 SVGAGI. Trimming took 1 base from V and 7 from J, leaving 8 bases between them. CDR3 length: 13 residues. CDR3 in DNA: TGTGCCAGCAGTTACTTTCAGGGGAACATTCAGTACTTC. This encodes CASSYFQGNIQYF.

The chain has TRBV10-2 and TRBJ2-2; D is uncertain. This CDR3 spans 13 amino acids. Germline V CDR1 and CDR2: WSHSY, SAAADI. V lost 4 bases and J 3 bases, leaving 6 bases between the germline ends. CDR3 protein: CASSVEHTGELFF. Here the CDR3 DNA reads TGCGCCAGCAGTGTTGAGCACACCGGGGAGCTGTTTTTT.

The chain is built from TRBV11-2 and TRBJ1-2; perhaps TRBD1 as D (6 bases). V was trimmed by 1 base and J by 4 bases, leaving 19 bases between them. Germline-derived CDR1 and CDR2 are SGHAT and FQNNGV. CDR3 length: 17 residues. CDR3 amino acids: CASSLAPGAGAGYGYTF. As DNA, the CDR3 is TGTGCCAGCAGCTTAGCCCCTGGGGCAGGGGCGGGCTATGGCTACACCTTC.

The chain uses TRBV11-2 and TRBJ1-6; the match to TRBD1 covers 7 bases. Germline V gives CDR1 SGHAT, CDR2 FQNNGV. CDR3 size: 14 residues. The V and J ends lost 6 bases and 8 bases, in that order; junction bases with no gene match: 7. The DNA of the CDR3 is TGTGCCAGCAGGTTGACAGGGAGCCATTCACCCCTCCACTTT. It translates to CASRLTGSHSPLHF.

The chain is built from TRBV5-1 and TRBJ1-2; D gene unclear. The CDR3 is 14 residues long. The germline V gene has CDR1 SGHRS and CDR2 YFSETQ. Trimming removed 0 bases at V and 5 bases at J, with 11 bases between. CDR3 residues: CASSLGQAPYGYTF. The CDR3 DNA reads as TGCGCCAGCAGCTTGGGGCAGGCGCCATATGGCTACACCTTC.

The CDR3 DNA is TGTGCCAGCAGCCACGGGGTTGAGCAGTTCTTC. Translated: CASSHGVEQFF. This chain joins TRBV28 and TRBJ2-1; D perhaps matches TRBD2 (5 bases). Germline loops: CDR1 MDHEN, CDR2 SYDVKM. Trimming removed 6 bases at V and 9 bases at J, with 9 bases between. The CDR3 totals 11 residues.

This sequence joins TRBV7-8 and TRBJ1-1; maybe TRBD1 (6 bases). V lost 7 bases, J lost 4 bases, and 13 bases lay in between. CDR3 length: 13 amino acids. CDR1 is SGHVS and CDR2 is FQNEAQ in the germline V gene. CDR3 coding DNA: TGTGCCAGCATCCAAGGGGACATCACTGAAGCTTTCTTT. This translates into CASIQGDITEAFF.

This clone showed up just a few times. This sequence joins TRBV19 and TRBJ2-7, with TRBD1 matching 8 bases. V dropped 5 bases and J dropped 3; count of bases not matched to a gene: 6. The CDR3 runs to 14 residues. The germline V gene encodes CDR1 LNHDA and CDR2 SQIVND (reference sequence). CDR3 protein: CASSRQGTYYEQYF. DNA of the CDR3: TGTGCCAGTAGTCGACAGGGGACTTACTACGAGCAGTACTTC.

The rearrangement joins TRBV27 to TRBJ2-7, with 10 positions matching TRBD1. The CDR3 spans 15 residues. The V gene end was trimmed by 6 bases and the J gene end by 2 bases; junction bases not matched to a gene: 7. Germline V gene lookup returns CDR1 MNHEY and CDR2 SMNVEV (reference sequence). In DNA, the CDR3 is TGTGCCAGCAGCTCGGGACAGGGGTTTGCCTACGAGCAGTACGTC. Encoded protein: CASSSGQGFAYEQYV.

The chain is built from TRBV12-5 and TRBJ1-3; D not certain. Germline V gene lookup returns CDR1 LGHNT and CDR2 FRNRAP. The CDR3 has 18 amino acids. V was pared by 5 bases and J by 0 bases, with 20 bases between. CDR3 loop: CASGPGSALPVSGNTIYF. Here the CDR3 DNA reads TGTGCTAGTGGTCCCGGATCAGCGTTGCCTGTCTCTGGAAACACCATATATTTT.

This rearrangement joins TRBV14 to TRBJ1-1; D call uncertain. Looked up from germline, CDR1 is SGHDN and CDR2 is FVKESK. V was trimmed by 2 bases and J by 5 bases, leaving 12 bases between them. CDR3 length equals 14 residues. In nucleotides, the CDR3 is TGTGCCAGCAGCCAAATGCGCGGTCGTACTGAAGCTTTCTTT. Residues: CASSQMRGRTEAFF. The full variable domain, in which reference TRBV14 and TRBJ1-1 provide the parts outside the CDR3, is EAGVTQFPSHSVIEKGQTVTLRCDPISGHDNLYWYRRVMGKEIKFLLHFVKESKQDESGMPNNRFLAERTGGTYSTLKVQPAELEDSGVYFCASSQMRGRTEAFFGQGTRLTVV.

This clone was detected only once. The chain has TRBV6-1 and TRBJ1-4, with unresolved D. CDR3 length: 15 amino acids. Germline values: CDR1 MNHNS, CDR2 SASEGT. The V gene lost 8 bases and the J gene lost 0 bases, with 13 bases spanning the gap. CDR3 bases: TGTGCCAGCGTCCGGGTCTTCACAACTAATGAAAAACTGTTTTTT. Its translation is CASVRVFTTNEKLFF.

This chain uses TRBV7-2 with TRBJ1-5; 7 bases line up with TRBD1. Unmatched junction bases numbered 4, after V lost 3 bases and J lost 8 bases. Germline V lookup: CDR1 SGHTA, CDR2 FQGNSA. There are 13 residues in the CDR3. The CDR3 is CASSLGQREPQHF. As DNA, the CDR3 is TGTGCCAGCAGCTTGGGACAGAGGGAGCCCCAGCATTTT.

The J gene is TRBJ1-2, the V gene TRBV28; D is ambiguous. From germline, CDR1 is MDHEN and CDR2 SYDVKM. V was shortened by 2 bases and J by 4 bases, with 11 bases between the two germline ends. This CDR3 is built from 14 residues. The CDR3 DNA follows: TGTGCCAGCAGTTTAGGGAGGGCCATCTATGGCTACACCTTC. Translating it yields CASSLGRAIYGYTF.